The 20 T cell receptor beta chains below all came from one sample that was sequenced in a study of response to subunit inactivated influenza vaccine. One entry per CDR3 protein results from TCRdb running MiXCR on the RT-PCR reads. Of hundreds of thousands of distinct CDR3 sequences in the sample, about a sixth are singletons; the top ten hold approximately 10%. The sequenced sample was PBMCs from blood, obtained approximately 13 days after vaccination. The origin of the receptors is a man between 50 and 59 years old who received an inactivated influenza vaccine.

This clonotype was observed a handful of times. The chain carries TRBV4-1 and TRBJ1-4, with 7 nucleotides matching TRBD1. CDR1 and CDR2 (germline): MGHRA, YSYEKL. Losses at the gene ends were 3 bases for V and 5 bases for J; bases not matched to a gene: 9. The CDR3 consists of 16 residues. The CDR3 loop reads CASSHGTAGANEKLFF. CDR3 in DNA: TGCGCCAGCAGCCATGGGACAGCGGGGGCGAATGAAAAACTGTTTTTT.

This clonotype was counted between two and nine times. The rearrangement uses TRBV25-1 and TRBJ1-4; D is ambiguous. CDR3 length equals 15 residues. V lost 0 bases and J lost 3, with 8 bases in between. Germline V lookup: CDR1 MGHDK, CDR2 SYGVNS. The CDR3 DNA reads as TGTGCCAGCAGTGAATATTCGAGAGCTAATGAAAAACTGTTTTTT. It translates to CASSEYSRANEKLFF.

Comments on this clonotype: At one end the junction does not follow the germline gene, possibly because of a read error. This chain connects TRBV5-6 to TRBJ1-5, with D maybe TRBD1 (5 bases). There are 15 residues in the CDR3. Looked up from germline, CDR1 is SGHDT and CDR2 is YYEEEE. CDR3 residues: CASSQKGQSNQPLHF. Written as DNA, the CDR3 is TGTGCCAGCAGCCAAAAGGGGCAGAGCAATCAGCCCCTGCATTTT.

This clonotype was seen a few times. The chain employs TRBV12-5 and TRBJ2-3, with 9 nucleotides matching TRBD2. This CDR3 is 16 amino acids long. Germline V gives CDR1 LGHNT, CDR2 FRNRAP. Trimming at V came to 4 bases and at J to 2 bases, leaving 7 bases not matched to a gene. CDR3 region: CASGSSPGLATDTQYF. As DNA, the CDR3 is TGTGCTAGTGGTTCCTCCCCGGGACTAGCCACAGATACGCAGTATTTT.

This clonotype appeared a few times. J is TRBJ1-2 and V is TRBV7-2; weak D call: TRBD1 (5 bases). V was cut by 5 bases and J by 1 base, with 20 bases left in between. This CDR3 region has 17 residues. Per the germline V gene, CDR1 is SGHTA and CDR2 is FQGNSA. This CDR3 is CASSLGPLQVYNYGYTF. The CDR3 DNA is TGTGCCAGCAGCCTAGGTCCACTACAGGTCTATAACTATGGCTACACCTTC.

The chain recombines TRBV7-9 with TRBJ2-7; D possibly uses TRBD1 or TRBD2 (5 bases each). Trimming left V 5 bases short and J 2 bases short, with 22 bases between. The CDR3 runs 17 residues. CDR1 and CDR2 from the germline V gene are SEHNR and FQNEAQ (reference sequence). The CDR3 reads CASSDEIRGAQAYEQYF. CDR3 nucleotides: TGTGCCAGCAGCGACGAAATAAGAGGGGCGCAAGCCTACGAGCAGTACTTC.

This clonotype was observed many times. The CDR3 coding sequence is TGTGCCACCCTAGAAAGGACAGGGCCCAATGAGCAGTTCTTC. Its translation is CATLERTGPNEQFF. The rearrangement joins TRBV10-3 to TRBJ2-1; 8 bases are a match to TRBD1. Germline V gene data show CDR1 as ENHRY and CDR2 as SYGVKD. CDR3 size: 14 residues. With 10 bases clipped from V and 6 bases from J, the junction kept 11 bases outside the gene matches.

V gene TRBV7-8 combines with J gene TRBJ1-1; TRBD1 might be the D (5 bases). CDR3 length equals 14 residues. CDR1 is SGHVS and CDR2 is FQNEAQ in the germline V gene. V was pared by 1 base and J by 6 bases, with 12 bases between. CDR3 DNA: TGTGCCAGCAGCTTAGGCAGGGAAGGGTCTGAAGCTTTCTTT. Protein product: CASSLGREGSEAFF. Full variable domain (remainder filled in from reference TRBV7-8 and TRBJ1-1): GAGVSQSPRYKVAKRGQDVALRCDPISGHVSLFWYQQALGQGPEFLTYFQNEAQLDKSGLPSDRFFAERPEGSVSTLKIQRTQQEDSAVYLCASSLGREGSEAFFGQGTRLTVV.

This clonotype was seen more than once but under ten times. The chain uses TRBV20-1 and TRBJ2-5, with TRBD2 matching 8 bases. Germline CDR1 reads DFQATT; CDR2 reads SNEGSKA (reference sequence). This CDR3 is built from 15 residues. Trimming at V came to 5 bases and at J to 1 base, leaving 9 bases not matched to a gene. This CDR3 reads CSAPGGSGIQETQYF. The CDR3 DNA sequence: TGCAGTGCTCCCGGGGGTAGCGGGATCCAAGAGACCCAGTACTTC.

This clonotype occurred a few times. The V and J genes are TRBV5-1 and TRBJ2-7, with 12 bases that match TRBD2. CDR3 size: 15 residues. Per germline, CDR1 SGHRS and CDR2 YFSETQ. J lost 5 bases, V lost 4 bases, and 7 bases had no gene match. The CDR3 sequence is CASSPPSGRANEQYF. The CDR3 nucleotides are TGCGCCAGCAGCCCGCCTAGCGGGAGGGCCAACGAGCAGTACTTC.

This clonotype was found a few times. CDR3 amino acids: CASSQATGMGTEAFF. CDR3 DNA: TGCGCCAGCAGCCAGGCGACAGGGATGGGCACTGAAGCTTTCTTT. This sequence joins TRBV4-3 and TRBJ1-1; TRBD1 matches 7 bases. J gave up 4 bases and V 3 bases, and 8 bases lay outside the gene matches. The CDR3 extends over 15 amino acids. Germline V CDR1 and CDR2: LGHNA, YSLEER.

This clonotype has more than one count but fewer than ten. V gene TRBV2 combines with J gene TRBJ1-1; TRBD1 might be the D (6 bases). CDR1 and CDR2 from the germline V gene are SNHLY and FYNNEI. Trimming pared 7 bases from V and 2 bases from J, leaving 14 bases between. The CDR3 runs 14 residues. CDR3 in amino acids: CASNPRGTNTEAFF. In DNA form, the CDR3 reads TGTGCCAGCAATCCTAGGGGGACAAACACTGAAGCTTTCTTT.

The chain recombines TRBV4-2 with TRBJ2-5; 7 nucleotides align to TRBD2. CDR3 length: 17 amino acids. V lost 0 bases and J lost 0; bases outside the gene matches: 7. Germline values: CDR1 LGHNA, CDR2 YNFKEQ. CDR3 sequence (DNA): TGTGCCAGCAGCCAAGACGATAGTAGCGGGTACCAAGAGACCCAGTACTTC. Protein product: CASSQDDSSGYQETQYF.

The rearrangement joins TRBV9 to TRBJ2-1, with 13 positions matching TRBD2. J gave up 6 bases and V 4 bases, and 10 bases lay outside the gene matches. Germline V lookup: CDR1 SGDLS, CDR2 YYNGEE. The CDR3 length is 17 residues. The CDR3 sequence: CASSTPPGTSGTNEQFF. DNA for the CDR3: TGTGCCAGCAGCACCCCTCCCGGGACTAGCGGGACCAATGAGCAGTTCTTC.

A few counts support this clonotype. The chain is built from TRBV2 and TRBJ1-1; D gene uncertain. This CDR3 is built from 14 residues. Germline assignment: CDR1 SNHLY and CDR2 FYNNEI. V was shortened by 5 bases and J by 5 bases, with 15 bases between the two germline ends. CDR3 sequence reads: CASSTSYPGTEAFF. The CDR3 coding sequence is TGTGCCAGCAGTACCTCTTACCCGGGGACTGAAGCTTTCTTT.

The chain uses TRBV20-1 and TRBJ2-3; 13 nucleotides align to TRBD2. The germline CDR1 and CDR2 sequences are DFQATT and SNEGSKA (reference sequence). The length of the CDR3 is 13 residues. The CDR3 reads CRTSGGPTDTQYF. CDR3 DNA sequence: TGCAGGACTAGCGGGGGGCCCACAGATACGCAGTATTTT.

V and J are TRBV20-1 and TRBJ2-1; no definite D call. The V and J ends lost 5 bases and 0 bases respectively, with 11 bases between them. Germline V gives CDR1 DFQATT, CDR2 SNEGSKA (reference sequence). The CDR3 spans 14 residues. CDR3 bases: TGCAGTGCTTCCGACTCGGCCTCCTACAATGAGCAGTTCTTC. Its protein product is CSASDSASYNEQFF.

J is TRBJ2-2 and V is TRBV7-8; D not resolved. Per the germline V gene, CDR1 is SGHVS and CDR2 is FQNEAQ. The CDR3 is made up of 15 amino acids. V lost 5 bases and J lost 0, with 10 bases in between. CDR3: CASSPDGANTGELFF. Here the CDR3 DNA reads TGTGCCAGCAGCCCGGACGGAGCGAACACCGGGGAGCTGTTTTTT.

This clonotype was found a few times. J is TRBJ2-7 and V is TRBV6-2 or TRBV6-3; TRBD1 aligns across 9 bases. This CDR3 spans 15 amino acids. Germline V gene sequence: CDR1 MNHEY, CDR2 SVGEGT. V trimming: 6 bases; J trimming: 2 bases; junction bases outside the gene matches: 8. In DNA, the CDR3 is TGTGCCAGCAGCCAAAACAGGGGGCCAACCTACGAGCAGTACTTC. This gives the protein CASSQNRGPTYEQYF.

This clonotype came up a few times. V is TRBV6-1 and J is TRBJ1-1; 10 bases agree with TRBD1. The CDR3 is 16 amino acids. The ends lost 6 bases at V and 1 base at J; junction bases unmatched: 8. CDR1 is MNHNS, CDR2 SASEGT, per germline. CDR3 coding DNA: TGTGCCAGCAGAGGACCGGGACAGGGGAAGAACACTGAAGCTTTCTTT. Protein product: CASRGPGQGKNTEAFF.